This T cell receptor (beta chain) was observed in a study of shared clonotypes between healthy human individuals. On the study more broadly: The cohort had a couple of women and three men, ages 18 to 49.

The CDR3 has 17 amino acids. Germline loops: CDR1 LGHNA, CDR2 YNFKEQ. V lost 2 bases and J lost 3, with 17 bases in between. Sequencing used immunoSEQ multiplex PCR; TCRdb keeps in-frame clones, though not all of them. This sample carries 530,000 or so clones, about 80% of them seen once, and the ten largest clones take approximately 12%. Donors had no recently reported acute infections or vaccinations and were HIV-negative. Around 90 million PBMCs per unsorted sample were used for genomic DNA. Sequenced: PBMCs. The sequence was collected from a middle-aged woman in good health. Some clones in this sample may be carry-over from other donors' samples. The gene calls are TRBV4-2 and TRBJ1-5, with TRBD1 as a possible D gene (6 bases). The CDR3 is CASSQPQGNGHNQPQHF. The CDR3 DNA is TGTGCCAGCAGCCAACCTCAGGGGAATGGGCACAATCAGCCCCAGCATTTT.